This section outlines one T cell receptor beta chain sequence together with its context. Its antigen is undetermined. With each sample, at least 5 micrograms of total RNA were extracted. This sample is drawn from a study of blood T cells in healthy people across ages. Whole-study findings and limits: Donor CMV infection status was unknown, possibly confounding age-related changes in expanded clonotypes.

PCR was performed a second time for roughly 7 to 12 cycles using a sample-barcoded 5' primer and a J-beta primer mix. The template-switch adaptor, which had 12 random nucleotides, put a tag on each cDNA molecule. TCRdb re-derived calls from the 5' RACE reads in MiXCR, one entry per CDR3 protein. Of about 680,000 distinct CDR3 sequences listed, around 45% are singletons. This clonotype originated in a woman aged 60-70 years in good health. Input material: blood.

The CDR3 DNA reads as TGCAGTGCTAGAGCCTTCGGGACGAGCTCCTACAATGAGCAGTTCTTC. Its translation: CSARAFGTSSYNEQFF. This chain links TRBV20-1 with TRBJ2-1; D tentatively fits TRBD1 or TRBD2 (5 bases each). The germline gives CDR1 DFQATT, CDR2 SNEGSKA (reference sequence). The V gene lost 1 base and the J gene lost 0 bases, with 13 bases spanning the gap. CDR3 size: 16 residues.